Here is one T cell receptor beta chain with its context. The V end lost 3 bases, the J end lost 3 bases, and 5 bases lay between the germline ends. The CDR3 runs to 12 residues. CDR1 is SEHNR and CDR2 is FQNEAQ in the germline V gene (reference sequence). These data are taken from a study of control samples from healthy donors and cancer patients. This table comes from immunoSEQ multiplex PCR, and its TCRdb copy is limited to in-frame clones, with some not included. The sample has 150,000 to 200,000 clones, over 85% seen once; the top ten hold around 8.5%. This chain joins TRBV7-9 and TRBJ1-1; D gene unclear. The sample comprised blood. This sequence was found in a woman between 35 and 50 years old in good health. CDR3 in amino acids: CASSFRDTEAFF. DNA of the CDR3: TGTGCCAGCAGCTTTCGCGACACTGAAGCTTTCTTT.